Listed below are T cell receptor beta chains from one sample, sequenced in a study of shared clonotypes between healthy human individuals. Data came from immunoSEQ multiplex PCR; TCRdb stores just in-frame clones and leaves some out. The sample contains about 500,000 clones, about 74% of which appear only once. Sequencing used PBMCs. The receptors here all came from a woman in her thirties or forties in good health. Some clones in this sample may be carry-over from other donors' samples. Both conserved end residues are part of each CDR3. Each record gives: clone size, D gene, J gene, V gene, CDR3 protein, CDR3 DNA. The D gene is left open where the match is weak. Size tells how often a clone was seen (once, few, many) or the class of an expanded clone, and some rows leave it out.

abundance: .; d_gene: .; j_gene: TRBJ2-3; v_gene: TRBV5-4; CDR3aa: CASSPTRTSDTQYF; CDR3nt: TGTGCCAGCAGCCCCACAAGGACCTCCGATACGCAGTATTTT
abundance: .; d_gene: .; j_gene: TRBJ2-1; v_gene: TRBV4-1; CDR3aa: CASSRQGGAYNEQFF; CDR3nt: TGCGCCAGCAGCCGCCAAGGTGGGGCCTACAATGAGCAGTTCTTC
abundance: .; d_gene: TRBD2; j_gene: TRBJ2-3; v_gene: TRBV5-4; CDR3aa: CASKIGTSGTDTQYF; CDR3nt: TGTGCCAGCAAGATCGGGACTAGCGGTACAGATACGCAGTATTTT
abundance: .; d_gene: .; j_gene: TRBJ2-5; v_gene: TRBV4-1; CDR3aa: CASSQIPTLEGETQYF; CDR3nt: TGCGCCAGCAGCCAAATTCCCACCCTGGAAGGGGAGACCCAGTACTTC
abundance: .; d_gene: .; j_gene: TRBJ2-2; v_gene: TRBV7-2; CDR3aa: CASSLDWQIGGELFF; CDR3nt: TGTGCCAGCAGCTTAGACTGGCAGATCGGCGGGGAGCTGTTTTTT
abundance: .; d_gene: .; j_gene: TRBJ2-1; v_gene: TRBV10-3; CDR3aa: CAISESKAGTNEQFF; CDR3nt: TGTGCCATCAGTGAGTCGAAGGCAGGGACAAATGAGCAGTTCTTC
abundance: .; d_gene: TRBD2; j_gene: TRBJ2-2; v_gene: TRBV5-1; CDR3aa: CASGREDLANTGELFF; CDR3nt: TGCGCCAGCGGGAGGGAAGACCTCGCGAACACCGGGGAGCTGTTTTTT
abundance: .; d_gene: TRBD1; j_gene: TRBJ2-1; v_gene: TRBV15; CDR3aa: CATYGTGGNEQFF; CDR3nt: TGTGCCACCTATGGGACAGGGGGAAATGAGCAGTTCTTC
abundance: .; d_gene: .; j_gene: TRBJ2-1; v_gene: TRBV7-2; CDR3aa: CASSPAVGMSKNEQFF; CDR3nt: TGTGCCAGCAGCCCCGCGGTGGGGATGTCGAAGAATGAGCAGTTCTTC
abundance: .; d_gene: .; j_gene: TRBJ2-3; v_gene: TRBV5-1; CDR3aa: CASSLGASLGDTQYF; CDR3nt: TGCGCCAGCAGCTTGGGTGCGTCCCTTGGAGATACGCAGTATTTT
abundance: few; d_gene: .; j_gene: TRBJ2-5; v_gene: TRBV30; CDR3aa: CAWSVGSFSFQETQYF; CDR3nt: TGTGCCTGGAGTGTTGGGAGCTTTAGCTTCCAAGAGACCCAGTACTTC
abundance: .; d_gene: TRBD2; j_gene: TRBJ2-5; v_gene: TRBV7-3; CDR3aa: CASSFLAGVQETQYF; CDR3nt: TGTGCCAGCAGCTTTCTAGCGGGAGTCCAAGAGACCCAGTACTTC
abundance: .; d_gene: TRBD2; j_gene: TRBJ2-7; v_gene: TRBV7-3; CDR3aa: CASSYTTSGTVDEQYF; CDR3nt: TGTGCCAGCAGCTATACCACTAGCGGGACCGTCGACGAGCAGTACTTC
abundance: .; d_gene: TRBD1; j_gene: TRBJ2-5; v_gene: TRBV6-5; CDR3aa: CASSYRGQGAQETQYF; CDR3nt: TGTGCCAGCAGTTACCGCGGTCAGGGGGCCCAAGAGACCCAGTACTTC
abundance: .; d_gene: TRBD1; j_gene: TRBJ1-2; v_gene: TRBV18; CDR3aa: CASSPIGQGANYGYTF; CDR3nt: TGTGCCAGCTCACCAATCGGGCAGGGGGCGAATTATGGCTACACCTTC
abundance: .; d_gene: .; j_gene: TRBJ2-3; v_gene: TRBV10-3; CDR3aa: CAIREGGTLNTQYF; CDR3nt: TGTGCCATCAGGGAGGGGGGCACCTTAAATACGCAGTATTTT
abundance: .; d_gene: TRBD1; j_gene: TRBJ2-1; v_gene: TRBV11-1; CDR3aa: CASSSDRSEQFF; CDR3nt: TGTGCCAGCAGCTCGGACAGGAGTGAGCAGTTCTTC
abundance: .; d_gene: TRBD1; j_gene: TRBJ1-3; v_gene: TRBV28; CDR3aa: CASMGQGATGNTIYF; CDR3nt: TGTGCCAGCATGGGACAGGGGGCAACTGGAAACACCATATATTTT
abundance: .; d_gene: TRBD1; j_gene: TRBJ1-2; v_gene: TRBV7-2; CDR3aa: CASSSRTGEVNYGYTF; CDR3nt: TGTGCCAGCAGCTCCCGGACAGGGGAAGTTAACTATGGCTACACCTTC
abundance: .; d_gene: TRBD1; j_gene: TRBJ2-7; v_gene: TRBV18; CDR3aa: CASSPPTGGAYEQYF; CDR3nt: TGTGCCAGCTCACCTCCGACAGGGGGAGCCTACGAGCAGTACTTC
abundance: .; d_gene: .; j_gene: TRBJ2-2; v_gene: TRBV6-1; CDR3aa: CASSGGGDTGELFF; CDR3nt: TGTGCCAGCAGTGGCGGAGGGGACACCGGGGAGCTGTTTTTT
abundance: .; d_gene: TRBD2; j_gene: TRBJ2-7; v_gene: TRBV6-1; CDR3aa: CASSDVGGRSYEQYF; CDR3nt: TGTGCCAGCAGTGATGTTGGCGGGAGGAGCTACGAGCAGTACTTC
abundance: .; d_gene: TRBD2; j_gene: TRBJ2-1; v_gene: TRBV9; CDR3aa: CASKAGGASNEQFF; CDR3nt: TGTGCCAGCAAGGCGGGAGGGGCGTCCAATGAGCAGTTCTTC
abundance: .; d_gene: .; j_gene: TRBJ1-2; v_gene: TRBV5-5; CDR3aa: CASSFGRPNYGYTF; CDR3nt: TGTGCCAGCAGCTTCGGACGGCCAAACTATGGCTACACCTTC
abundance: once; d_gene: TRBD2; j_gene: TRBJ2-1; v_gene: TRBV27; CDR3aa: CASSLLGLAGRNEQFF; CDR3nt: TGTGCCAGCAGTTTACTTGGACTAGCGGGAAGGAATGAGCAGTTCTTC
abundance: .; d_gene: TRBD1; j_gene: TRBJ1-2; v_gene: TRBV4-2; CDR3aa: CASSQGGQGAHGYTF; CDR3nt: TGTGCCAGCAGCCAAGGGGGACAGGGGGCTCATGGCTACACCTTC
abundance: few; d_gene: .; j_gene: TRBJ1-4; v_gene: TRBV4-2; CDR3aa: CASSQDGGKKLFF; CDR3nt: TGTGCCAGCAGCCAAGATGGGGGGAAAAAACTGTTTTTT
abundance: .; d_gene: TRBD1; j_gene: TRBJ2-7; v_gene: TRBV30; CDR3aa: CAWRQGASYEQYF; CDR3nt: TGTGCCTGGAGACAGGGGGCCTCCTACGAGCAGTACTTC
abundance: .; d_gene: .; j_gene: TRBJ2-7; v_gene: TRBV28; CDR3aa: CASSLIGPNYEQYF; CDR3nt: TGTGCCAGCAGTTTAATAGGGCCAAACTACGAGCAGTACTTC
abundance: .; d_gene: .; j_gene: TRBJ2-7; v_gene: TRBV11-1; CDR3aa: CASGTSGLYEQYF; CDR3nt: TGTGCCAGCGGGACAAGTGGTCTCTACGAGCAGTACTTC
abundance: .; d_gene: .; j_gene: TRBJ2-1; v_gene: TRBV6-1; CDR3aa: CASSDIWGRLVNEQFF; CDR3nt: TGTGCCAGCAGTGATATTTGGGGGCGTCTCGTGAATGAGCAGTTCTTC
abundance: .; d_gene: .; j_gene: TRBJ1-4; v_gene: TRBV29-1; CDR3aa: CSVENGREKLFF; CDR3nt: TGCAGCGTTGAAAATGGGCGTGAAAAACTGTTTTTT
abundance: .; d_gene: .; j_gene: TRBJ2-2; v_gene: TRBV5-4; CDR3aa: CASSSPGHRHTGELFF; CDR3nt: TGTGCCAGCAGCTCCCCGGGACATCGGCACACCGGGGAGCTGTTTTTT
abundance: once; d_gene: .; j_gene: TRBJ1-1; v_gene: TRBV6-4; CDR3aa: CASSIPTGNTEAFF; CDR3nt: TGTGCCAGCAGTATCCCGACAGGAAACACTGAAGCTTTCTTT
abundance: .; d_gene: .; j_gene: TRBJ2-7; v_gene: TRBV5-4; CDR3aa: CASSSPGSYEQYF; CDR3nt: TGTGCCAGCAGCTCCCCAGGGTCCTACGAGCAGTACTTC
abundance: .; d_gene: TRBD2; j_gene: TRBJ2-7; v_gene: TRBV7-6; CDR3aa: CASSAGGTSYDSAYEQYF; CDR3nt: TGTGCCAGCAGCGCCGGAGGGACTAGCTACGACTCGGCCTACGAGCAGTACTTC
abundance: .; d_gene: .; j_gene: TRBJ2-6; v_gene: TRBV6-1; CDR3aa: CATDDSSGANVLTF; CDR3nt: TGTGCCACAGATGACAGCTCTGGGGCCAACGTCCTGACTTTC
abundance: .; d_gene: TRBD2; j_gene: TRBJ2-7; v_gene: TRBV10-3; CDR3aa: CAISEPGTSRDEQYF; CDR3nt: TGTGCCATCAGTGAACCTGGGACTAGCAGGGACGAGCAGTACTTC
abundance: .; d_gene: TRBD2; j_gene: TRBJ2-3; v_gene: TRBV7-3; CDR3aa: CASNREGTQYF; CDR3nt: TGTGCCAGCAACCGGGAGGGTACGCAGTATTTT
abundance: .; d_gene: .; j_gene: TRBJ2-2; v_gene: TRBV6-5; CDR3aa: CASSSTGNTGELFF; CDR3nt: TGTGCCAGCAGTTCAACAGGGAACACCGGGGAGCTGTTTTTT
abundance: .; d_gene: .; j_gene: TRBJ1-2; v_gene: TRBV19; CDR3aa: CASRKDAGDFYGYTF; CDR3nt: TGTGCCAGTAGGAAGGACGCCGGGGACTTCTATGGCTACACCTTC
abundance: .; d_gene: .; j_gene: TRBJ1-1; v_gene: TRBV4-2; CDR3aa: CASSQERVGATEAFF; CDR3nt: TGTGCCAGCAGCCAAGAAAGGGTGGGTGCCACTGAAGCTTTCTTT
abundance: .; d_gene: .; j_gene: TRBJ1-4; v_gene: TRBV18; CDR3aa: CASSPQGPTNEKLFF; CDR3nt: TGTGCCAGCTCACCCCAGGGGCCAACTAATGAAAAACTGTTTTTT
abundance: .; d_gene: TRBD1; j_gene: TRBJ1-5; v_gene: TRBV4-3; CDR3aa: CASSLATGNQPQHF; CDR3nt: TGCGCCAGCAGCCTAGCGACAGGGAATCAGCCCCAGCATTTT
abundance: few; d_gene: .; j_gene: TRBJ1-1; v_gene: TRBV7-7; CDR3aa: CASSLNRDTEAFF; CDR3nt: TGTGCTAGCAGCTTGAACCGGGACACTGAAGCTTTCTTT
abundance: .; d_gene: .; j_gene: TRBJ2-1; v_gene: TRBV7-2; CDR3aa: CASSLGGWNEQFF; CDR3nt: TGTGCCAGCAGCTTAGGAGGGTGGAATGAGCAGTTCTTC
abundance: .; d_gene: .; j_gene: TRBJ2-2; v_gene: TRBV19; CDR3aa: CASSNWRGNTGELFF; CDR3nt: TGTGCCAGTAGTAATTGGCGGGGGAACACCGGGGAGCTGTTTTTT
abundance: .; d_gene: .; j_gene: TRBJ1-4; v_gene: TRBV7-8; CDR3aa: CASSTTGEKLFF; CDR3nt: TGTGCCAGCAGCACGACCGGAGAAAAACTGTTTTTT
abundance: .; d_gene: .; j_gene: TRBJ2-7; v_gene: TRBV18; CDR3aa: CASSPLADSYYEQYF; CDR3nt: TGTGCCAGCTCACCACTAGCGGATAGTTACTACGAGCAGTACTTC
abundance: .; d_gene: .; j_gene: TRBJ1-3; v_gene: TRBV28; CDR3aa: CASSFIGFGNTIYF; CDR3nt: TGTGCCAGCAGTTTTATCGGTTTTGGAAACACCATATATTTT
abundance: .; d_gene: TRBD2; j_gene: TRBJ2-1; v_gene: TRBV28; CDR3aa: CASSFASGRSEQFF; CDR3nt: TGTGCCAGCAGTTTCGCTAGCGGGAGGTCGGAGCAGTTCTTC
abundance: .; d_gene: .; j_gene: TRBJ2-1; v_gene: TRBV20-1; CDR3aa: CSARANEQFF; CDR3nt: TGCAGTGCAAGGGCCAATGAGCAGTTCTTC
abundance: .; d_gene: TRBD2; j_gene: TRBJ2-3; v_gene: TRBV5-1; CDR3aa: CASSLERAGGVDTQYF; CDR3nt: TGCGCCAGCAGCTTGGAACGAGCGGGAGGGGTAGATACGCAGTATTTT
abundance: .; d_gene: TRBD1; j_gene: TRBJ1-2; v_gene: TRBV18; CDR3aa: CASSPLGQGMTYGYTF; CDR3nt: TGTGCCAGCTCACCGCTTGGACAGGGGATGACGTATGGCTACACCTTC
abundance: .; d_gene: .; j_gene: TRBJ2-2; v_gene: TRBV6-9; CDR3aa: CASSEEEGNTGELFF; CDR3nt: TGTGCCAGCAGTGAAGAAGAAGGAAACACCGGGGAGCTGTTTTTT
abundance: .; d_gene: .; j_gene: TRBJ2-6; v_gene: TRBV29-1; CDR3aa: CSVEVGRGSGANVLTF; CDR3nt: TGCAGCGTTGAAGTGGGTAGGGGTAGTGGGGCCAACGTCCTGACTTTC
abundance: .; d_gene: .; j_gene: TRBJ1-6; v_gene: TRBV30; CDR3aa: CAWGDRRNSPLHF; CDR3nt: TGTGCCTGGGGAGACAGAAGGAATTCACCCCTCCACTTT
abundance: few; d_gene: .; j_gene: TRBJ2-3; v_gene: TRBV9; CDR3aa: CASSVAGRTSADTQYF; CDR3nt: TGTGCCAGCAGCGTAGCGGGACGGACAAGCGCAGATACGCAGTATTTT
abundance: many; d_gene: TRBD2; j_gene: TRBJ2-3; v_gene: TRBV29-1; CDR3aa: CSVGTSGNTDTQYF; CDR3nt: TGCAGCGTCGGGACTAGCGGGAACACAGATACGCAGTATTTT